These T cell receptor beta chains were read from a single sample in a study of T cell clusters in autoimmune cytopenias. From its re-call of the multiplex PCR reads, TCRdb lists each CDR3 protein once, without DNA. Its clone listing holds 4,500 to 5,500 distinct CDR3 sequences. These records were also assigned to another study, of T cell repertoires in aging, cancer and after chemotherapy.

Sequenced input: peripheral blood. Receptors were obtained from a human donor in good health. Both conserved end residues are part of each CDR3. The order of the fields is clone size, V gene, J gene, CDR3 protein. Expanded clones get a size class; other rows say once, few or many, or leave the size out.

clone_size: NA
v_call: TRBV6-5
j_call: TRBJ1-2
cdr3_aa: CASSYGAYYGYTF

clone_size: NA
v_call: TRBV12-3/TRBV12-4
j_call: TRBJ2-2
cdr3_aa: CASSPRAGANTGELFF

clone_size: medium-sized
v_call: TRBV19
j_call: TRBJ1-3
cdr3_aa: CASSSGSSGNTIYF

clone_size: NA
v_call: TRBV24-1
j_call: TRBJ2-6
cdr3_aa: CATSDFQAGANVLTF

clone_size: NA
v_call: TRBV19
j_call: TRBJ1-4
cdr3_aa: CASSPGTGSGPNEKLFF

clone_size: NA
v_call: TRBV7-6
j_call: TRBJ2-2
cdr3_aa: CASSLEAFLTGELFF

clone_size: NA
v_call: TRBV10-3
j_call: TRBJ1-2
cdr3_aa: CATTDRGEGYTF

clone_size: NA
v_call: TRBV7-2
j_call: TRBJ1-4
cdr3_aa: CASRGTGVGKLFF

clone_size: medium-sized
v_call: TRBV19
j_call: TRBJ2-2
cdr3_aa: CASSIDRPSGRAGYTGELFF

clone_size: medium-sized
v_call: TRBV30
j_call: TRBJ2-1
cdr3_aa: CAWSVYYNEQFF

clone_size: NA
v_call: TRBV7-6
j_call: TRBJ2-5
cdr3_aa: CASILGRVRGYQETQYF

clone_size: NA
v_call: TRBV6-5
j_call: TRBJ2-5
cdr3_aa: CASRPGYSGTETQYF

clone_size: NA
v_call: TRBV18
j_call: TRBJ2-3
cdr3_aa: CASSQPDTDTQYF

clone_size: NA
v_call: TRBV5-4
j_call: TRBJ2-1
cdr3_aa: CASSLLRLKDEQFF

clone_size: medium-sized
v_call: TRBV19
j_call: TRBJ2-2
cdr3_aa: CASSTGTGLNTGELFF

clone_size: NA
v_call: TRBV18
j_call: TRBJ2-3
cdr3_aa: CASSPFSLVRGTDTQYF

clone_size: NA
v_call: TRBV5-1
j_call: TRBJ2-2
cdr3_aa: CASRSLGGANTGELFF

clone_size: NA
v_call: TRBV27
j_call: TRBJ2-2
cdr3_aa: CASRLGTSGLPGELFF

clone_size: NA
v_call: TRBV5-6
j_call: TRBJ1-3
cdr3_aa: CASSLSGAGNTIYF

clone_size: NA
v_call: TRBV4-2
j_call: TRBJ2-6
cdr3_aa: CASSLTTGHSGANVLTF

clone_size: medium-sized
v_call: TRBV19
j_call: TRBJ1-2
cdr3_aa: CASKRDGGRYGYTF

clone_size: medium-sized
v_call: TRBV19
j_call: TRBJ2-1
cdr3_aa: CASSIGAGGPSEQFF

clone_size: medium-sized
v_call: TRBV19
j_call: TRBJ2-5
cdr3_aa: CASSIVAGQETQYF

clone_size: NA
v_call: TRBV6-1
j_call: TRBJ1-2
cdr3_aa: CASSEGGLHGYTF

clone_size: medium-sized
v_call: TRBV7-6
j_call: TRBJ2-1
cdr3_aa: CASSLAESYNEQFF

clone_size: medium-sized
v_call: TRBV27
j_call: TRBJ2-3
cdr3_aa: CASLGSPGGADTQYF

clone_size: NA
v_call: TRBV7-2
j_call: TRBJ1-1
cdr3_aa: CASSLRRGRGEAFF

clone_size: NA
v_call: TRBV6-4
j_call: TRBJ2-7
cdr3_aa: CASSERFLDREQYF

clone_size: medium-sized
v_call: TRBV12-3/TRBV12-4
j_call: TRBJ2-1
cdr3_aa: CASSPEFNEQFF

clone_size: NA
v_call: TRBV6-1
j_call: TRBJ1-4
cdr3_aa: CASREIRGLREKLFF

clone_size: NA
v_call: TRBV30
j_call: TRBJ1-2
cdr3_aa: CAWSPPPTRGWDYGYTF

clone_size: NA
v_call: TRBV6-6
j_call: TRBJ1-2
cdr3_aa: CASSPSGTNYGYTF

clone_size: NA
v_call: TRBV6-5
j_call: TRBJ1-2
cdr3_aa: CASSLRGTGSNYGYTF

clone_size: NA
v_call: TRBV5-1
j_call: TRBJ1-1
cdr3_aa: CASSFGGDTEAFF

clone_size: medium-sized
v_call: TRBV5-1
j_call: TRBJ1-4
cdr3_aa: CASSGQGTNEKLFF

clone_size: medium-sized
v_call: TRBV19
j_call: TRBJ1-5
cdr3_aa: CASSLGTGRFQPQHF

clone_size: medium-sized
v_call: TRBV19
j_call: TRBJ1-5
cdr3_aa: CASGANQPQHF

clone_size: NA
v_call: TRBV12-3/TRBV12-4
j_call: TRBJ1-4
cdr3_aa: CASRRGGSGEKLFF

clone_size: NA
v_call: TRBV7-6
j_call: TRBJ2-1
cdr3_aa: CASSLNSRVDISPNEQFF

clone_size: medium-sized
v_call: TRBV19
j_call: TRBJ2-7
cdr3_aa: CASSRGSGRSGEQYF

clone_size: NA
v_call: TRBV6-5
j_call: TRBJ1-6
cdr3_aa: CASSLRATPLHF

clone_size: NA
v_call: TRBV27
j_call: TRBJ2-3
cdr3_aa: CASTLLAGGTDTQYF

clone_size: NA
v_call: TRBV5-1
j_call: TRBJ2-3
cdr3_aa: CASSLETPSTDTQYF